This T cell receptor (beta chain) was identified during a study of PD-L1 blockade in urothelial cancer. On the study more broadly: Blood was tested 3 weeks (second dose) and 6 weeks into treatment.

V gave up 4 bases and J gave up 1 base; unmatched junction bases: 7. Germline-derived CDR1 and CDR2 are SGHNT and YYREEE (reference sequence). This CDR3 spans 16 amino acids. Some clones are missing from TCRdb's copy, which holds only in-frame ones; the method was immunoSEQ multiplex PCR. The table has about 110,000 clones, more than 85% seen once; the top ten hold around 3.7%. As for time point: peripheral blood 6 weeks after treatment start. The sequences come from PBMCs, collected around atezolizumab (anti-PD-L1) treatment. The sequence derives from a man between 60 and 75 years old with urothelial cancer. This chain connects TRBV5-4 to TRBJ2-1, with TRBD1 matching over 8 bases. This chain's CDR3 is CASSPVGQGSYNEQFF. Here the CDR3 DNA reads TGTGCCAGCAGCCCAGTCGGACAGGGATCCTACAATGAGCAGTTCTTC. Drawing the rest from reference TRBV5-4 and TRBJ2-1, the complete variable domain is ETGVTQSPTHLIKTRGQQVTLRCSSQSGHNTVSWYQQALGQGPQFIFQYYREEENGRGNFPPRFSGLQFPNYSSELNVNALELDDSALYLCASSPVGQGSYNEQFFGPGTRLTVL.